Below, 9 T cell receptor beta chains from the same sample are listed, as sequenced in a study of Graves' ophthalmopathy and Graves' hyperthyroidism. RNA transcripts were the template, and TCR beta CDR3 regions were amplified from them. Second-round multiplex PCR came after first-round RT-PCR with HTBI primers. TCRdb fed the multiplex PCR reads into MiXCR, producing one record per CDR3 protein. This repertoire shows about 1.1 million distinct CDR3 sequences, roughly two fifths found once; its top ten account for around 10%. Sequenced input: peripheral blood or thyroid tissue (not recorded which). These receptors came from an adult man with Graves' hyperthyroidism.

This clonotype occurred a few times. Written as DNA, the CDR3 is TGTGCCTGGAGATCTGGGCTTAATTCACCCCTCCACTTT. Its translation: CAWRSGLNSPLHF. The chain carries TRBV30 and TRBJ1-6; no firm D call. The germline gives CDR1 GTSNPN, CDR2 SVGIG (reference sequence). Trimming took off 3 bases at V and 6 bases at J, with 9 bases between the two ends. The CDR3 has 13 amino acids.

This clonotype occurred many times. The chain combines TRBV7-6 with TRBJ2-5, with TRBD1 matching over 7 bases. CDR3 length equals 16 residues. The V gene end was trimmed by 1 base and the J gene end by 1 base; junction bases not matched to a gene: 6. Germline V gives CDR1 SGHVS, CDR2 FNYEAQ. For the CDR3, the DNA is TGTGCCAGCAGCTTAGGTGGGACAGTCACCCAAGAGACCCAGTACTTC. This translates into CASSLGGTVTQETQYF.

This clonotype occurred many times. The chain has TRBV5-1 and TRBJ1-6, with 7 bases matching TRBD1. The germline CDR1 and CDR2 sequences are SGHRS and YFSETQ. V lost 4 bases to trimming and J lost 8 bases; unmatched junction nucleotides: 9. This CDR3 has 15 amino acids. The DNA of the CDR3 is TGCGCCAGCAGCCCCCTGGACAGGCGGGATTCACCCCTCCACTTT. This translates into CASSPLDRRDSPLHF.

There are a few counts of this clonotype. The chain combines TRBV7-9 with TRBJ2-5; 12 bases agree with TRBD2. The CDR3 contains 16 residues. Germline CDR1 is SEHNR and CDR2 is FQNEAQ (reference sequence). The V and J ends lost 6 bases and 1 base, in that order; junction bases with no gene match: 6. The chain's CDR3 is CASSARLAGAQETQYF. In DNA, the CDR3 is TGTGCCAGCAGTGCCCGACTAGCGGGAGCCCAAGAGACCCAGTACTTC.

Ten or more counts support this clonotype. The rearrangement uses TRBV29-1 and TRBJ1-2; D is unclear. CDR1 is SQVTM, CDR2 ANQGSEA, per germline. The germline V and J ends were trimmed by 7 bases and 5 bases, with 17 bases remaining between them. This CDR3 is 13 amino acids long. The CDR3 bases are TGCAGCGCGAATCCGGGAACCGATTATGGCTACACCTTC. This encodes CSANPGTDYGYTF.

Here the CDR3 reads CASSFQTAFSNQPQHF. For the CDR3, the DNA is TGTGCCAGCAGTTTCCAGACAGCGTTTAGCAATCAGCCCCAGCATTTT. V and J are TRBV28 and TRBJ1-5; TRBD1 might be the D (5 bases). The CDR3 loop spans 16 amino acids. The V end was cut by 3 bases, the J end by 0 bases, with 12 bases between. Germline values: CDR1 MDHEN, CDR2 SYDVKM.

This chain links TRBV12-3 or TRBV12-4 with TRBJ1-3; D uncertain. V dropped 4 bases and J dropped 0 bases, with 10 bases sitting between them. This CDR3 is 15 amino acids long. CDR3 amino acids: CASSSGTPSGNTIYF. The CDR3 region has the DNA TGTGCCAGCAGTTCCGGAACCCCCTCTGGAAACACCATATATTTT.

Remarks on this clonotype: A much larger clonotype is one base distant, so this may be a read error. The gene calls are TRBV24-1 and TRBJ1-2; TRBD1 matches 11 bases. Per the germline V gene, CDR1 is KGHDR and CDR2 is SFDVKD. V lost 4 bases and J lost 7; bases outside the gene matches: 7. The CDR3 runs to 15 residues. CDR3 DNA: TGTGCCACCAGTGAAGCCAGGACAGGGGGCGGTGGCTACACCTTC. It is translated as CATSEARTGGGGYTF.

In this sample, this clonotype turned up many times. The chain recombines TRBV9 with TRBJ2-2; the D gene is possibly TRBD1 (6 bases). V dropped 7 bases and J dropped 4 bases, with 17 bases sitting between them. CDR3 length: 15 residues. Germline V lookup: CDR1 SGDLS, CDR2 YYNGEE. In nucleotides, the CDR3 is TGTGCCAGCTCACCCGATGGGACATCCACCGGGGAGCTGTTTTTT. Translating gives CASSPDGTSTGELFF.